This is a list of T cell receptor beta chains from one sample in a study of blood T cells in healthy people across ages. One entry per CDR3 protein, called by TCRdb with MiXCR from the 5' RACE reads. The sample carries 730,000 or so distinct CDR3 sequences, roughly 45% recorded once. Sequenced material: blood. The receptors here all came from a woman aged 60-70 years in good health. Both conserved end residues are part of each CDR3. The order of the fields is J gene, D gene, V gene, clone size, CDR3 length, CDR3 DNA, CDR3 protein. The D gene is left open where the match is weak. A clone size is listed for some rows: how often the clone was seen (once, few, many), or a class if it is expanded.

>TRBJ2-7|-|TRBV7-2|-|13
TGTGCCAGCAGCTCCTCAGGGTTCTACGAGCAGTACTTC
CASSSSGFYEQYF
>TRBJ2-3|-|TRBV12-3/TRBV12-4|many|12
TGTGCCAGCAGTCGACTTGAAGATACGCAGTATTTT
CASSRLEDTQYF
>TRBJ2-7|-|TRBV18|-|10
TGTGCCAGCTCGGTCCACGAGCAGTACTTC
CASSVHEQYF
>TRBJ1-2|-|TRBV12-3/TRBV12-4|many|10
TGTGCCAGCAGGGGCTATGGCTACACCTTC
CASRGYGYTF
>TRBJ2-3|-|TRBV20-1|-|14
TGCAGTGCTAGAAAAGCGGCCAACACAGATACGCAGTATTTT
CSARKAANTDTQYF
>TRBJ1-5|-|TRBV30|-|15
TGTGCCTGGAGTGCTCCAGGGGCAGGCAATCAGCCCCGGCATTTT
CAWSAPGAGNQPRHF
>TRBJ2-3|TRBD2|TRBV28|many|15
TGTGCCAGCAGTTCTCCGGGACTAGGAACAGATACGCAGTATTTT
CASSSPGLGTDTQYF
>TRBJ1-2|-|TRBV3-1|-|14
TGTGCCAGCAGCCAAGAGTCCAATAACTATGGCTACACCTTC
CASSQESNNYGYTF
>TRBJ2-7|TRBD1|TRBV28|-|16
TGTGCCAGCAGTTTATCCGGGACAGACGTTCCCTACGAGCAGTACTTC
CASSLSGTDVPYEQYF
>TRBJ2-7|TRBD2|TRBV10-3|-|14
TGTGCCATCAGTGCAGCCGGGACTAGGAACGAGCAGTACTTC
CAISAAGTRNEQYF
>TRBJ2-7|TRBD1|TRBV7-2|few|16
TGTGCCAGCAGCTACGGACAGGGTGCCCCTTCCTACGAGCAGTACTTC
CASSYGQGAPSYEQYF
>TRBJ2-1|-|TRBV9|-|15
TGTGCCAGCACTACCGCGGGGAGCTCCTACAATGAGCAGTTCTTC
CASTTAGSSYNEQFF
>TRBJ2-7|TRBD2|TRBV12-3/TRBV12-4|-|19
TGTGCCAGCAGTTTATGGAGTTTTGGGGCTAGCGGGGGGGAAAATGAGCAGTACTTC
CASSLWSFGASGGENEQYF
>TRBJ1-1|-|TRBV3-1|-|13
TGTGCCAGCAGCCAAGACGCTGTCACTGAAGCTTTCTTT
CASSQDAVTEAFF